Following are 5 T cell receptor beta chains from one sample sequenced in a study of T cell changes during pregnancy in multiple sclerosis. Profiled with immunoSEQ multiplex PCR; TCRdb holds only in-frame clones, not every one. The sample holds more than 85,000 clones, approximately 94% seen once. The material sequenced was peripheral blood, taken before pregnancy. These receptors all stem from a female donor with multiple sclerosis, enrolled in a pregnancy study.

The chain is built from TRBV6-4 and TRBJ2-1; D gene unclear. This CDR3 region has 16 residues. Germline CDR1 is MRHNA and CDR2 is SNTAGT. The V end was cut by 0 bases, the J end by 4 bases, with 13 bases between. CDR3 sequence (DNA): TGTGCCAGCAGTGACTCGCTCAGATCGTTGTACAATGAGCAGTTCTTC. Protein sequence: CASSDSLRSLYNEQFF.

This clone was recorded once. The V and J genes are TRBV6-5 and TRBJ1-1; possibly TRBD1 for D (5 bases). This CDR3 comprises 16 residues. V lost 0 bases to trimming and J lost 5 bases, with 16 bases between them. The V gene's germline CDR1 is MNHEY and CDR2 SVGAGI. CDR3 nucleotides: TGTGCCAGCAGTTACTCGGAGAGCCTGGGGCGGACTGAAGCTTTCTTT. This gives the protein CASSYSESLGRTEAFF.

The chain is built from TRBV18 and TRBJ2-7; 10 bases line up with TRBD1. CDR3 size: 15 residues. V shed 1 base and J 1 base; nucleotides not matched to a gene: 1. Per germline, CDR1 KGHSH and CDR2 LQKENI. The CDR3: CASSPRDRGSYEQYF. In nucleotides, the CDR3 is TGTGCCAGCTCACCACGGGACAGGGGTTCCTACGAGCAGTACTTC.

The DNA of the CDR3 is TGTGCCAGCAGACTAGGGACAACTGAAGCTTTCTTT. It codes for CASRLGTTEAFF. The chain links TRBV13 to TRBJ1-1; D perhaps matches TRBD1 (6 bases). The CDR3 is 12 residues long. V shed 6 bases and J shed 5 bases, with 10 bases lying between them. The V gene's germline CDR1 is PRHDT and CDR2 FYEKMQ (reference sequence).

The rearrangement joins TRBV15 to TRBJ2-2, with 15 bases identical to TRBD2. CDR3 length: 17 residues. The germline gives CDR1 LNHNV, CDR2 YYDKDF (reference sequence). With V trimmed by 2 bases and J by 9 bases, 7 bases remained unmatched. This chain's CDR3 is CATSRKGLAGGYRELFF. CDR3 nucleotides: TGTGCCACCAGCAGAAAAGGACTAGCGGGAGGGTACCGGGAGCTGTTTTTT.